This is a list of T cell receptor beta chains from one sample in a study of blood T cell repertoires in COVID-19. The protocol was immunoSEQ multiplex PCR, while the TCRdb copy is restricted to in-frame clones and leaves out a portion. The profile shows some 240,000 clones, 89% of them singletons. Sequencing was done on a sample of peripheral blood. The receptors stem from a middle-aged woman who had recovered from COVID-19. Each CDR3 is given without its conserved first and last residue. D genes are given only for firm matches.

d_gene: TRBD2; j_gene: TRBJ2-1; v_gene: TRBV9; len: 13; CDR3aa: ASSVLPGGDNEQF
d_gene: TRBD1; j_gene: TRBJ2-7; v_gene: TRBV6-5; len: 13; CDR3aa: ASRPATGLNYEQY
d_gene: .; j_gene: TRBJ2-1; v_gene: TRBV6-5; len: 13; CDR3aa: ASSYSEGEVNEQF
d_gene: .; j_gene: TRBJ1-2; v_gene: TRBV2; len: 11; CDR3aa: ARSEVMNYGYT
d_gene: .; j_gene: TRBJ1-3; v_gene: TRBV2; len: 12; CDR3aa: ASKRTVSGNTIY
d_gene: TRBD1; j_gene: TRBJ1-1; v_gene: TRBV28; len: 13; CDR3aa: ASSLSRGPNTEAF
d_gene: TRBD2; j_gene: TRBJ2-3; v_gene: TRBV30; len: 11; CDR3aa: AWSGGGADTQY
d_gene: .; j_gene: TRBJ2-5; v_gene: TRBV7-2; len: 12; CDR3aa: ASSPTGLPETQY
d_gene: .; j_gene: TRBJ1-6; v_gene: TRBV6-5; len: 14; CDR3aa: ASSYSIGDLGSPLH
d_gene: .; j_gene: TRBJ1-4; v_gene: TRBV5-1; len: 10; CDR3aa: ASSFSNEKLF
d_gene: TRBD1; j_gene: TRBJ1-2; v_gene: TRBV2; len: 12; CDR3aa: ASVLRTGGGGYT
d_gene: .; j_gene: TRBJ2-1; v_gene: TRBV3-1/TRBV3-2; len: 9; CDR3aa: ASSLLNEQF
d_gene: TRBD2; j_gene: TRBJ2-3; v_gene: TRBV11-2; len: 13; CDR3aa: ASSLPAGTPDTQY
d_gene: TRBD1; j_gene: TRBJ1-1; v_gene: TRBV19; len: 10; CDR3aa: ASQQGSAEAF
d_gene: .; j_gene: TRBJ2-4; v_gene: TRBV11-3; len: 11; CDR3aa: ASSLDRKNIQY
d_gene: .; j_gene: TRBJ2-4; v_gene: TRBV7-9; len: 12; CDR3aa: ASSSDRTKNIQY
d_gene: .; j_gene: TRBJ2-3; v_gene: TRBV27; len: 14; CDR3aa: ASSLTPPRGRDTQY
d_gene: .; j_gene: TRBJ2-1; v_gene: TRBV6-5; len: 12; CDR3aa: ASSSFAEVGEQF
d_gene: .; j_gene: TRBJ2-2; v_gene: TRBV7-2; len: 14; CDR3aa: ASRSSGGAYTGELF
d_gene: TRBD1; j_gene: TRBJ1-2; v_gene: TRBV30; len: 13; CDR3aa: AWSYRDREGYGYT
d_gene: .; j_gene: TRBJ2-5; v_gene: TRBV28; len: 11; CDR3aa: ASSLEGLETQY
d_gene: TRBD1; j_gene: TRBJ1-2; v_gene: TRBV19; len: 13; CDR3aa: ASIPHRGLSGGYT
d_gene: .; j_gene: TRBJ1-1; v_gene: TRBV10-3; len: 11; CDR3aa: AISDSRNTEAF
d_gene: TRBD1; j_gene: TRBJ1-4; v_gene: TRBV25-1; len: 15; CDR3aa: ASRTGGFGATNEKLF
d_gene: TRBD1; j_gene: TRBJ1-2; v_gene: TRBV27; len: 13; CDR3aa: ASSLSFGQGRGYT
d_gene: .; j_gene: TRBJ1-3; v_gene: TRBV5-1; len: 13; CDR3aa: ASSLSGVTGNTIY
d_gene: TRBD2; j_gene: TRBJ2-5; v_gene: TRBV3-1/TRBV3-2; len: 13; CDR3aa: ASSQVNSGSETQY
d_gene: .; j_gene: TRBJ1-5; v_gene: TRBV27; len: 14; CDR3aa: ASSGGQGTPGQPQH
d_gene: .; j_gene: TRBJ1-5; v_gene: TRBV10-2; len: 14; CDR3aa: ASSESTRLSNQPQH
d_gene: .; j_gene: TRBJ1-4; v_gene: TRBV29-1; len: 11; CDR3aa: SVGGLTNEKLF
d_gene: .; j_gene: TRBJ1-1; v_gene: TRBV10-3; len: 13; CDR3aa: AISEREIPNTEAF
d_gene: .; j_gene: TRBJ2-1; v_gene: TRBV2; len: 12; CDR3aa: ASSDGLASGEQF
d_gene: TRBD1; j_gene: TRBJ1-2; v_gene: TRBV6-5; len: 10; CDR3aa: ATKNRGDGYT
d_gene: .; j_gene: TRBJ1-5; v_gene: TRBV4-3; len: 14; CDR3aa: ASSQDTGIERWPQH
d_gene: .; j_gene: TRBJ2-7; v_gene: TRBV5-6; len: 10; CDR3aa: ASSSLGYEQY
d_gene: .; j_gene: TRBJ2-2; v_gene: TRBV13; len: 14; CDR3aa: ASSFRTGANTGELF
d_gene: TRBD2; j_gene: TRBJ2-7; v_gene: TRBV18; len: 13; CDR3aa: ASSSGLAGLYEQY
d_gene: .; j_gene: TRBJ1-2; v_gene: TRBV21-1; len: 14; CDR3aa: ASSKSFYQGEHGYT
d_gene: .; j_gene: TRBJ2-7; v_gene: TRBV7-3; len: 11; CDR3aa: ASSAAGGYEQY
d_gene: .; j_gene: TRBJ2-3; v_gene: TRBV5-5; len: 13; CDR3aa: ASSHSSAGTDTQY
d_gene: .; j_gene: TRBJ2-3; v_gene: TRBV5-1; len: 10; CDR3aa: ASSLSEDTQY
d_gene: .; j_gene: TRBJ1-3; v_gene: TRBV28; len: 10; CDR3aa: ASSPGENTIY
d_gene: .; j_gene: TRBJ1-2; v_gene: TRBV19; len: 12; CDR3aa: ASMQLGRGYGYT
d_gene: .; j_gene: TRBJ2-7; v_gene: TRBV5-1; len: 11; CDR3aa: ASSFQGGIEQY
d_gene: .; j_gene: TRBJ2-7; v_gene: TRBV5-6; len: 12; CDR3aa: ASSLYPQTYEQY
d_gene: TRBD1; j_gene: TRBJ2-1; v_gene: TRBV7-2; len: 12; CDR3aa: ASSSDRGGNEQF
d_gene: .; j_gene: TRBJ2-5; v_gene: TRBV19; len: 11; CDR3aa: ASSIGLGKTQY
d_gene: .; j_gene: TRBJ1-6; v_gene: TRBV27; len: 11; CDR3aa: ASSITYNSPLH
d_gene: TRBD1; j_gene: TRBJ1-3; v_gene: TRBV19; len: 12; CDR3aa: ASNKRGPGNTIY
d_gene: .; j_gene: TRBJ2-3; v_gene: TRBV7-9; len: 13; CDR3aa: ASSLAGVSTDTQY
d_gene: TRBD2; j_gene: TRBJ2-1; v_gene: TRBV24-1; len: 14; CDR3aa: ATSAHRLADYNEQF
d_gene: .; j_gene: TRBJ1-5; v_gene: TRBV18; len: 12; CDR3aa: ASSIGPGNQPQH
d_gene: .; j_gene: TRBJ2-2; v_gene: TRBV30; len: 12; CDR3aa: AWSVLQNTGELF
d_gene: TRBD1; j_gene: TRBJ1-1; v_gene: TRBV2; len: 11; CDR3aa: AGSRQGQTEAF